A single sample is the source of the 27 T cell receptor beta chains below, sequenced in a study of glioma-infiltrating T cells after dendritic cell vaccination. Here immunoSEQ multiplex PCR was the method, and the copy in TCRdb shows in-frame clones only, minus some. This table has 93,000 or so clones, roughly four fifths appearing once. This specimen consisted of blood, obtained before dendritic cell vaccination. The receptors come from a human donor with glioblastoma.

The V call is TRBV30, the J call TRBJ1-5, with D possibly matching TRBD1 (6 bases). Trimming took 2 bases from V and 0 from J, leaving 14 bases between them. Germline V CDR1 and CDR2: GTSNPN, SVGIG (reference sequence). CDR3 length equals 16 residues. CDR3 DNA: TGTGCCTGGAGTTTGGAGCAGGGGACTAGCAATCAGCCCCAGCATTTT. Its translation: CAWSLEQGTSNQPQHF.

The chain is built from TRBV12-5 and TRBJ2-1, with D possibly matching TRBD2 (7 bases). CDR1 and CDR2 (germline): LGHNT, FRNRAP. The V end lost 4 bases, the J end lost 2 bases, and 15 bases lay between the germline ends. CDR3 size: 16 residues. In DNA form, the CDR3 reads TGTGCTAGTGGTTCCCCCGCGGGGGCCGCCTACAATGAGCAGTTCTTC. Protein: CASGSPAGAAYNEQFF.

The rearrangement links TRBV7-2 to TRBJ1-5, with 9 nucleotides matching TRBD1. The V segment lost 5 bases and the J segment 1 base; nucleotides outside the gene matches: 3. The CDR3 has 15 residues. Germline V gives CDR1 SGHTA, CDR2 FQGNSA. CDR3 sequence (DNA): TGTGCCAGCAGCGGAGGGACAGGGAGCAATCAGCCCCAGCATTTT. The encoded protein is CASSGGTGSNQPQHF. The complete variable domain, with remaining parts taken from reference TRBV7-2 and TRBJ1-5, reads GAGVSQSPSNKVTEKGKDVELRCDPISGHTALYWYRQSLGQGLEFLIYFQGNSAPDKSGLPSDRFSAERTGGSVSTLTIQRTQQEDSAVYLCASSGGTGSNQPQHFGDGTRLSIL.

To note about this clone: Distinct nucleotide sequences in the sample also encode this CDR3. The chain has TRBV18 and TRBJ1-4; 8 nucleotides line up with TRBD1. This CDR3 has 14 amino acids. Germline V gives CDR1 KGHSH, CDR2 LQKENI. With V trimmed by 3 bases and J by 8 bases, 5 bases remained unmatched. The CDR3 reads CASSPDRGGEKLFF. DNA of the CDR3: TGTGCCAGCTCACCCGACAGGGGTGGAGAAAAACTGTTTTTT.

The CDR3 DNA follows: TGCGCCAGCAGCCAAGTGCGGGGGAACACTGAAGCTTTCTTT. It encodes CASSQVRGNTEAFF. The V and J genes are TRBV4-1 and TRBJ1-1; no definite D call. CDR3 length: 14 amino acids. Germline V CDR1 and CDR2: MGHRA, YSYEKL. V was trimmed by 1 base and J by 1 base, leaving 7 bases between them.

This chain joins TRBV13 and TRBJ2-7, with D maybe TRBD1 (6 bases). The CDR3 spans 15 residues. CDR1 and CDR2 from the germline V gene are PRHDT and FYEKMQ (reference sequence). The ends were cut back, 5 bases at V and 3 bases at J, with 17 bases in the middle. CDR3 DNA sequence: TGTGCCAGCAGCCCCTCCCCCAGGGACAACTACGAGCAGTACTTC. Protein: CASSPSPRDNYEQYF.

The chain joins TRBV5-6 to TRBJ2-3; the D is unclear. The CDR3 contains 14 residues. V shed 0 bases and J shed 2 bases, with 7 bases lying between them. Germline loops: CDR1 SGHDT, CDR2 YYEEEE. DNA of the CDR3: TGTGCCAGCAGCTTGGGACTGCTCACAGATACGCAGTATTTT. This gives the protein CASSLGLLTDTQYF.

In its sample, this clone was seen once. The V gene is TRBV5-4, the J gene TRBJ2-5, with D hard to call. The end of the DNA fits TRBJ2-7 better, so the J call may be wrong. This CDR3 has 13 amino acids. Germline CDR1 is SGHNT and CDR2 is YYREEE (reference sequence). The CDR3 reads CASSLHNSYEQYF. As DNA, the CDR3 is TGTGCCAGCAGCTTGCATAACTCCTACGAGCAGTACTTC.

The rearrangement links TRBV29-1 to TRBJ1-4; TRBD1 agrees at 7 bases. The CDR3 consists of 17 residues. V shed 4 bases and J 4 bases; nucleotides not matched to a gene: 15. Germline V gene data show CDR1 as SQVTM and CDR2 as ANQGSEA. The CDR3, as DNA: TGCAGCGTTGGAGGGTTTAGGCGAGGGGGCTTTAATGAAAAACTGTTTTTT. Amino acids: CSVGGFRRGGFNEKLFF.

The chain joins TRBV28 to TRBJ2-2, with D perhaps TRBD2 (5 bases). V was clipped by 7 bases and J by 4 bases, with 10 bases between them. The CDR3 is 13 amino acids. From germline, CDR1 is MDHEN and CDR2 SYDVKM. The CDR3 sequence: CASTGSVTGELFF. CDR3 DNA sequence: TGTGCCAGCACGGGGTCTGTCACCGGGGAGCTGTTTTTT.

In the case of this clone: Other DNA variants within this sample encode the same CDR3. The chain couples TRBV5-1 to TRBJ1-1, with 8 bases aligning to TRBD1. Trimming at V came to 4 bases and at J to 1 base, leaving 3 bases not matched to a gene. The germline CDR1 and CDR2 sequences are SGHRS and YFSETQ. The CDR3 covers 14 residues. CDR3 sequence reads: CASSRGQENTEAFF. The CDR3 region has the DNA TGCGCCAGCAGCAGGGGACAGGAGAACACTGAAGCTTTCTTT.

This chain links TRBV9 with TRBJ2-7; perhaps TRBD2 as D (6 bases). V was shortened by 0 bases and J by 2 bases, with 12 bases between the two germline ends. CDR1 and CDR2 (germline): SGDLS, YYNGEE. The CDR3 sequence is 15 residues long. The CDR3 bases are TGTGCCAGCAGCGTAGCCCCTAGCGCCGCCTACGAGCAGTACTTC. This codes for CASSVAPSAAYEQYF.

This chain links TRBV11-3 with TRBJ2-2; 14 nucleotides agree with TRBD2. Germline-derived CDR1 and CDR2 are SGHNT and YENEEA. V shed 5 bases, J shed 6 bases, and the junction held 5 bases outside the gene matches. The CDR3 is 16 amino acids. The CDR3 region has the DNA TGTGCCAGCAGCCCCAGACTAGCGGGGGGGCCCGGGGAGCTGTTTTTT. This translates into CASSPRLAGGPGELFF.

The V gene is TRBV7-9, the J gene TRBJ2-7, with a tentative D call TRBD2 (6 bases). Germline CDR1 and CDR2: SEHNR and FQNEAQ (reference sequence). With 5 bases removed from V and 2 bases from J, the gap between germline ends came to 19 bases. The CDR3 sequence is 16 residues long. CDR3 sequence reads: CASSPSGGIGPYEQYF. The CDR3 DNA sequence: TGTGCCAGCAGCCCCTCCGGGGGTATCGGGCCCTACGAGCAGTACTTC.

This sequence joins TRBV7-9 and TRBJ1-1, with D unresolved. The CDR3 runs to 12 residues. Trimming removed 8 bases at V and 0 bases at J, with 7 bases between. In germline, CDR1 is SEHNR, CDR2 FQNEAQ (reference sequence). CDR3 loop: CASATMNTEAFF. The CDR3, as DNA: TGTGCCAGCGCGACAATGAACACTGAAGCTTTCTTT.

The genes are TRBV25-1 and TRBJ2-2; D is possibly TRBD1 (6 bases). The CDR3 sequence is 14 residues long. V shed 6 bases and J shed 5 bases, with 13 bases lying between them. The germline V gene encodes CDR1 MGHDK and CDR2 SYGVNS. The CDR3 DNA is TGTGCCAGCAGCCGCAACACAGGGACCGGGGAGCTGTTTTTT. Amino acid sequence: CASSRNTGTGELFF.

This rearrangement joins TRBV30 to TRBJ2-3; 15 nucleotides agree with TRBD2. Trimming cost V 7 bases and J 5 bases; bases outside gene matches: 7. CDR1 and CDR2 (germline): GTSNPN, SVGIG (reference sequence). The CDR3 contains 15 residues. For the CDR3, the DNA is TGTGCCTTGGGACTAGCGGGGGGAAACAGAGATACGCAGTATTTT. It encodes CALGLAGGNRDTQYF.

This clone was observed once. The chain combines TRBV5-1 with TRBJ2-7, with 10 bases lining up with TRBD1. Trimming took 6 bases from V and 3 from J; bases not matched to a gene: 6. The V gene's germline CDR1 is SGHRS and CDR2 YFSETQ. CDR3 size: 14 residues. The CDR3, as DNA: TGCGCCAGCACTTGGGGACAGGGGCACTACGAGCAGTACTTC. This gives the protein CASTWGQGHYEQYF.

The chain has TRBV10-1 and TRBJ2-7, with a tentative D call TRBD1 (5 bases). The CDR3 has 15 amino acids. CDR1 is WNHNN, CDR2 SYGVQD, per germline (reference sequence). Trimming took 2 bases from V and 4 from J, leaving 15 bases between them. The CDR3 nucleotides read TGCGCCAGCAGTGAGGGCAGGGCCGACGGGTACGAGCAGTACTTC. Translating it yields CASSEGRADGYEQYF.

This clone was recorded once. The rearrangement joins TRBV6-1 to TRBJ1-2; TRBD1 matches 7 bases. This CDR3 contains 16 residues. With V trimmed by 0 bases and J by 5 bases, 9 bases remained unmatched. Germline V gene lookup returns CDR1 MNHNS and CDR2 SASEGT. Here the CDR3 reads CASSEAPMRGLYGYTF. Here the CDR3 DNA reads TGTGCCAGCAGTGAAGCGCCCATGAGGGGGCTATATGGCTACACCTTC.

The chain recombines TRBV6-4 with TRBJ1-1, with D possibly matching TRBD1 (6 bases). Trimming shortened V by 4 bases and J by 3 bases, and 15 bases separated the two germline ends. Germline values: CDR1 MRHNA, CDR2 SNTAGT. CDR3 length equals 15 residues. The chain's CDR3 is CASSAAGGRDTEAFF. In DNA, the CDR3 is TGTGCCAGCAGTGCCGCCGGGGGGCGGGACACTGAAGCTTTCTTT.

The genes are TRBV2 and TRBJ1-5; 8 nucleotides agree with TRBD1. The CDR3 is made up of 16 amino acids. CDR1 SNHLY and CDR2 FYNNEI come from the germline V gene. With 0 bases clipped from V and 4 bases from J, the junction kept 5 bases outside the gene matches. The CDR3: CASSEARTGLNQPQHF. CDR3 in DNA: TGTGCCAGCAGTGAAGCGAGGACAGGGCTAAATCAGCCCCAGCATTTT.

The chain uses TRBV30 and TRBJ2-3, with 12 bases lining up with TRBD1. Germline V gives CDR1 GTSNPN, CDR2 SVGIG (reference sequence). This CDR3 is built from 19 residues. Trimming cost V 5 bases and J 0 bases; bases outside gene matches: 15. The CDR3 region has the DNA TGTGCCTGGGATACTTCGGGACAGGGGGCTTCCTCTAGCACAGATACGCAGTATTTT. It specifies CAWDTSGQGASSSTDTQYF.

The CDR3 protein is CASSGTGTGQYEQYF. The DNA of the CDR3 is TGTGCCAGTAGTGGGACCGGGACAGGGCAATACGAGCAGTACTTC. The genes are TRBV19 and TRBJ2-7; 9 positions agree with TRBD1. J was trimmed by 4 bases and V by 5 bases; bases with no gene match: 9. CDR3 length equals 15 residues. CDR1 is LNHDA, CDR2 SQIVND, per germline (reference sequence).

The rearrangement joins TRBV9 to TRBJ2-3, with 12 bases aligning to TRBD2. This CDR3 is built from 15 residues. Germline values: CDR1 SGDLS, CDR2 YYNGEE. With 2 bases clipped from V and 6 bases from J, the junction kept 4 bases outside the gene matches. CDR3 nucleotides: TGTGCCAGCAGCGTTACTAGCGGGGGGTTTGATACGCAGTATTTT. Its protein product is CASSVTSGGFDTQYF.

The chain recombines TRBV10-1 with TRBJ2-7, with D maybe TRBD2 (6 bases). Between the trimmed V and J ends, which lost 4 bases and 6 bases, there was a span of 13 bases. The CDR3 extends over 13 amino acids. Germline values: CDR1 WNHNN, CDR2 SYGVQD (reference sequence). The CDR3: CASSASGESEQYF. CDR3 sequence (DNA): TGCGCCAGCAGTGCCTCGGGGGAGAGCGAGCAGTACTTC.

This clone was seen a handful of times. The chain uses TRBV19 and TRBJ1-1; D is uncertain. Germline lookup yields CDR1 LNHDA and CDR2 SQIVND (reference sequence). The CDR3 sequence is 13 residues long. V was cut by 3 bases and J by 2 bases, with 7 bases left in between. CDR3 residues: CASSITANTEAFF. The CDR3 coding sequence is TGTGCCAGTAGTATCACAGCAAACACTGAAGCTTTCTTT.